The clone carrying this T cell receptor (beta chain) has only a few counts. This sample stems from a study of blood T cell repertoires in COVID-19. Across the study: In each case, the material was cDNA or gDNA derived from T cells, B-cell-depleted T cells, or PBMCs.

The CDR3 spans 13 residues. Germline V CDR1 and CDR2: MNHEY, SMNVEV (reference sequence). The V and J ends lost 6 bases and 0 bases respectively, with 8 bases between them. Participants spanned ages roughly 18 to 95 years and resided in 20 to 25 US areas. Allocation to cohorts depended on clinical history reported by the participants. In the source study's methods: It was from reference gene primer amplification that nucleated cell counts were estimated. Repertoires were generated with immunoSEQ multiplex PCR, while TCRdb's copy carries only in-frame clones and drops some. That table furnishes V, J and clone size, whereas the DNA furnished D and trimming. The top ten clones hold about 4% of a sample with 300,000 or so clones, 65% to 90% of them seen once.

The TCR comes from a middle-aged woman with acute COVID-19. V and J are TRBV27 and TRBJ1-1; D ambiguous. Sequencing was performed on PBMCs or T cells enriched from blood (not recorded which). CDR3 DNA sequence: TGTGCCAGCAGGTCCAAATTGAACACTGAAGCTTTCTTT. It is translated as CASRSKLNTEAFF.